A selection of T cell receptor beta chains follows, all from one sample in a study of blood T cell repertoires in COVID-19. Assay used: immunoSEQ multiplex PCR; TCRdb lists only in-frame clones, some missing. The data contain fewer than 250,000 clones, around 83% of them seen just once; the ten biggest clones take up 2.9%. Sequencing used peripheral blood. The receptors shown here come from a man aged 50 to 59 with active or convalescent COVID-19. Both conserved end residues are part of each CDR3. A D gene is named only where the DNA matches it firmly. Clone size, where shown, is once, few, many, or a class for clones that have expanded.

CASSFPVTGELFF | TGTGCCAGCAGTTTTCCGGTCACCGGGGAGCTGTTTTTT | NA | TRBV12-3/TRBV12-4 | NA | 13 | TRBJ2-2
CASSLAGGLSTPYEQYF | TGCGCCAGCAGCTTGGCCGGGGGACTATCCACTCCCTACGAGCAGTACTTC | NA | TRBV5-1 | TRBD2 | 17 | TRBJ2-7
CASSRGTGMSYEQYF | TGCGCCAGCAGCCGAGGGACAGGGATGTCCTACGAGCAGTACTTC | once | TRBV4-1 | TRBD1 | 15 | TRBJ2-7
CASSPVGGTGRSPLHF | TGCGCCAGCAGCCCCGTTGGCGGGACAGGTCGGTCACCCCTCCACTTT | NA | TRBV4-1 | TRBD1 | 16 | TRBJ1-6
CASSPPLAGNTEAFF | TGCGCCAGCAGCCCCCCTTTGGCAGGGAACACTGAAGCTTTCTTT | NA | TRBV5-1 | NA | 15 | TRBJ1-1
CASSPGGGKVLGGYTF | TGTGCCAGCAGCCCAGGCGGGGGTAAGGTACTCGGCGGCTACACCTTC | NA | TRBV14 | NA | 16 | TRBJ1-2
CASSFGDYGYTF | TGTGCCAGCAGTTTCGGGGACTATGGCTACACCTTC | NA | TRBV6-5 | NA | 12 | TRBJ1-2
CASSPRQGLPPFSGANVLTF | TGTGCCAGCAGCCCCCGACAGGGTCTACCCCCTTTCTCTGGGGCCAACGTCCTGACTTTC | NA | TRBV7-8 | TRBD1 | 20 | TRBJ2-6
CASSFTGVSYNSPLHF | TGTGCCAGCAGTTTTACAGGGGTCTCCTATAATTCACCCCTCCACTTT | once | TRBV27 | TRBD1 | 16 | TRBJ1-6
CASSETVSGNTIYF | TGCGCCAGCAGTGAAACAGTCTCTGGAAACACCATATATTTT | NA | TRBV10-1 | NA | 14 | TRBJ1-3
CASSPHRGNTGELFF | TGTGCCAGCAGCCCACACAGGGGCAACACCGGGGAGCTGTTTTTT | NA | TRBV6-2/TRBV6-3 | TRBD1 | 15 | TRBJ2-2
CASSPGGVPTEAFF | TGTGCCAGCAGCCCGGGCGGGGTGCCCACTGAAGCTTTCTTT | NA | TRBV11-3 | NA | 14 | TRBJ1-1
CASSQDLVNEKLFF | TGTGCCAGCAGCCAAGATCTTGTTAATGAAAAACTGTTTTTT | NA | TRBV3-1/TRBV3-2 | NA | 14 | TRBJ1-4
CASSLYGGVTYEQYF | TGTGCCAGCAGTCTATACGGGGGTGTCACCTACGAGCAGTACTTC | NA | TRBV28 | NA | 15 | TRBJ2-7
CASTATGRGDTEAFF | TGTGCCAGCACCGCGACAGGGCGGGGGGACACTGAAGCTTTCTTT | NA | TRBV6-5 | TRBD1 | 15 | TRBJ1-1
CASKPGGKGPQHF | TGTGCCAGTAAACCAGGGGGTAAGGGGCCCCAGCATTTT | NA | TRBV19 | TRBD1 | 13 | TRBJ1-5